The rows below give T cell receptor beta chains drawn from one sample of a study of blood T cell repertoires in COVID-19. Clones were read by immunoSEQ multiplex PCR, and TCRdb kept only the in-frame ones, dropping some. Seen here are about 54,000 clones, over 80% observed once, and the top ten hold 1.9%. The sample consisted of peripheral blood. The receptor source for this set is a woman in her sixties or seventies with acute or convalescent COVID-19. The conserved cysteine and the conserved F or W are not part of the CDR3 here. The order of the fields is CDR3 protein, V gene, J gene, D gene. The D gene is left open where the match is weak.

CDR3 protein: ASRSGAGNQPQH; V gene: TRBV28; J gene: TRBJ1-5; D gene: .
CDR3 protein: ASSLLDRAGEKLF; V gene: TRBV18; J gene: TRBJ1-4; D gene: TRBD1
CDR3 protein: ASSRGEASEEQY; V gene: TRBV10-1; J gene: TRBJ2-7; D gene: .
CDR3 protein: ARKPVGQVFINYSTDTQY; V gene: TRBV9; J gene: TRBJ2-3; D gene: TRBD1
CDR3 protein: ASSLEGSGGSEQF; V gene: TRBV5-1; J gene: TRBJ2-1; D gene: TRBD2
CDR3 protein: ASSRVANTIY; V gene: TRBV12-3/TRBV12-4; J gene: TRBJ1-3; D gene: .
CDR3 protein: ASSPTGIYGYT; V gene: TRBV6-5; J gene: TRBJ1-2; D gene: .
CDR3 protein: ASSAQGFRSPLH; V gene: TRBV9; J gene: TRBJ1-6; D gene: .
CDR3 protein: ASSGLGSGTGELF; V gene: TRBV4-1; J gene: TRBJ2-2; D gene: .
CDR3 protein: ASSEFYEQY; V gene: TRBV7-9; J gene: TRBJ2-7; D gene: .
CDR3 protein: ARSLVGTEDSYEQY; V gene: TRBV5-3; J gene: TRBJ2-7; D gene: TRBD1
CDR3 protein: ASGTGQGPNYGYT; V gene: TRBV12-5; J gene: TRBJ1-2; D gene: TRBD1
CDR3 protein: ASGLVRNPPWGHTIY; V gene: TRBV12-5; J gene: TRBJ1-3; D gene: .
CDR3 protein: ASKMGPEAF; V gene: TRBV6-5; J gene: TRBJ1-1; D gene: .
CDR3 protein: ATSRTGVNEQY; V gene: TRBV24-1; J gene: TRBJ2-7; D gene: TRBD1
CDR3 protein: ASSSSWDRGIAGPWNEQF; V gene: TRBV28; J gene: TRBJ2-1; D gene: TRBD1
CDR3 protein: ASSSWSRWNTEAF; V gene: TRBV3-1/TRBV3-2; J gene: TRBJ1-1; D gene: .
CDR3 protein: ASSTRGRGQSRDTEAF; V gene: TRBV19; J gene: TRBJ1-1; D gene: .
CDR3 protein: ASSPDQGKTEAF; V gene: TRBV9; J gene: TRBJ1-1; D gene: .
CDR3 protein: ASSFGGGPVEQY; V gene: TRBV19; J gene: TRBJ2-7; D gene: TRBD2
CDR3 protein: ASSLLSDSSEQF; V gene: TRBV27; J gene: TRBJ2-1; D gene: .
CDR3 protein: ASRRGDGGKNIQY; V gene: TRBV27; J gene: TRBJ2-4; D gene: .
CDR3 protein: SASLHEQY; V gene: TRBV20-1; J gene: TRBJ2-7; D gene: .
CDR3 protein: ASSLAVGTQANYGYT; V gene: TRBV7-8; J gene: TRBJ1-2; D gene: .
CDR3 protein: AGVIPAGGVNGYT; V gene: TRBV30; J gene: TRBJ1-2; D gene: TRBD1
CDR3 protein: ASSFGGPYEQY; V gene: TRBV12-3/TRBV12-4; J gene: TRBJ2-7; D gene: .